This TCR beta chain came from a study of T cell responses to AZD1222 COVID-19 vaccine. Method: immunoSEQ multiplex PCR; TCRdb's copy keeps in-frame clones and lacks some. The sample consists of 65,000 to 70,000 clones, 60% to 85% of them appearing once. The V and J ends lost 2 bases and 8 bases, in that order; junction bases with no gene match: 6. The CDR3 runs to 14 residues. The germline gives CDR1 GTSNPN, CDR2 SVGIG (reference sequence). This sample comprised peripheral blood, obtained on day 0 of AZD1222 vaccination. The source is an adult in good health. This chain links TRBV30 with TRBJ1-4; 9 bases agree with TRBD1. Written as DNA, the CDR3 is TGTGCCTGGAGTCAGGGACAGGGCCAAGAAAAACTGTTTTTT. Its protein is CAWSQGQGQEKLFF.